Presented here are 5 T cell receptor beta chains from one specimen sequenced in a study of blood T cell repertoires in COVID-19. Assay used: immunoSEQ multiplex PCR; TCRdb lists only in-frame clones, some missing. The sample shows about 200,000 clones, roughly 80% of them seen only once. The sequenced sample was peripheral blood. These receptor sequences come from a woman at least 80 years old with acute or convalescent COVID-19.

This clone was observed a handful of times. The rearrangement links TRBV4-1 to TRBJ2-3; tentative D call: TRBD2 (5 bases). The germline V gene encodes CDR1 MGHRA and CDR2 YSYEKL. The CDR3 extends over 21 amino acids. V gave up 0 bases and J gave up 2 bases, with 27 bases separating them. The CDR3 region is CASSQESWTPGSRGHTDTQYF. The DNA for the CDR3 is TGCGCCAGCAGCCAAGAGAGTTGGACCCCTGGGAGTAGAGGCCACACAGATACGCAGTATTTT.

In its sample, this clone was seen a few times. The rearrangement uses TRBV5-1 and TRBJ2-7; D remains unclear. The CDR3 totals 13 residues. V lost 0 bases and J 6 bases, leaving 10 bases between the germline ends. CDR1 and CDR2 from the germline V gene are SGHRS and YFSETQ. CDR3 protein: CASSLELTSEQYF. The CDR3 DNA is TGCGCCAGCAGCTTGGAGCTAACGAGCGAGCAGTACTTC.

This clone has just one count. V is TRBV5-5 and J is TRBJ2-5; TRBD2 aligns across 7 bases. The CDR3 has 15 amino acids. Germline CDR1 SGHKS, CDR2 YYEKEE (reference sequence). Trimming cost V 4 bases and J 5 bases; bases outside gene matches: 11. Written as DNA, the CDR3 is TGTGCCAGCAGCCGGGGGGAGGGGCCACGGGAGACCCAGTACTTC. It yields the protein CASSRGEGPRETQYF. The full variable domain, completed using reference TRBV5-5 and TRBJ2-5, is DAGVTQSPTHLIKTRGQQVTLRCSPISGHKSVSWYQQVLGQGPQFIFQYYEKEERGRGNFPDRFSARQFPNYSSELNVNALLLGDSALYLCASSRGEGPRETQYFGPGTRLLVL.

J is TRBJ1-2 and V is TRBV24-1, with D hard to call. V lost 7 bases and J lost 8, with 16 bases in between. Germline assignment: CDR1 KGHDR and CDR2 SFDVKD. The CDR3 is 13 residues long. The CDR3 here is CATSYDGLSGYTF. The CDR3 bases are TGTGCCACCAGCTATGATGGTCTCTCCGGCTACACCTTC.

CDR3 nucleotides: TGTGCCAGCAGCGTAGCTAGCGGGGTAGACACCGGGGAGCTGTTTTTT. Its protein is CASSVASGVDTGELFF. This chain uses TRBV9 with TRBJ2-2, with 9 positions matching TRBD2. This CDR3 is 16 amino acids long. J was trimmed by 3 bases and V by 0 bases; bases with no gene match: 3. CDR1 SGDLS and CDR2 YYNGEE come from the germline V gene.